The entry that follows covers one T cell receptor beta chain sequence. This specimen belongs to a study of T cell changes during pregnancy in multiple sclerosis. Germline V lookup: CDR1 SNHLY, CDR2 FYNNEI. This CDR3 contains 14 residues. Trimming took off 3 bases at V and 3 bases at J, with 12 bases between the two ends. Some clones are missing from TCRdb's copy, which holds only in-frame ones; the method was immunoSEQ multiplex PCR. The sample lists about 50,000 clones, approximately 92% occurring once. This rearrangement joins TRBV2 to TRBJ2-7, with D hard to call. The sample consisted of CD4+ T cells from peripheral blood mononuclear cells, taken before pregnancy. The sequence was collected from a female donor with multiple sclerosis, enrolled in a pregnancy study. The CDR3 sequence is CASSDGRLIYEQYF. Here the CDR3 DNA reads TGTGCCAGCAGTGACGGCAGACTTATCTACGAGCAGTACTTC.